This is a list of T cell receptor beta chains from one sample in a study of shared clonotypes between healthy human individuals. Libraries were prepared by immunoSEQ multiplex PCR; TCRdb keeps only in-frame clonotypes and omits some of them. The table lists about 2.3 million clones, just under 95% of them singletons. Sequencing was done on a sample of naive CD4+ T cells from PBMCs. Source of these receptors: a man between 18 and 29 years old in good health. Some clones in this sample may be carry-over from other donors' samples. Each CDR3 is given without its conserved first and last residue. Clone size is shown for a subset of rows, as once, few, many or a class of expanded clone.

clone_size cdr3_length v_call cdr3_aa
once 13 TRBV29-1 SVDGSSLAINEQY
NA 14 TRBV4-3 ASSQYGTGPSYEQY
NA 13 TRBV6-5 ASRQTGTGGNTIY
NA 10 TRBV6-6 ASVGSSNEQF
NA 12 TRBV5-1 ASSLGQGGNTIY
NA 14 TRBV11-2 ASSLWPGQGDYGYT
NA 16 TRBV5-1 ATEIGRGPSAGANVLT
NA 13 TRBV10-3 AISQPGRGRETQY
NA 13 TRBV28 ASSYQGQRTEKLF
NA 12 TRBV30 AWSRFGRRNEQF
NA 11 TRBV27 ASSYEGPDTQY
NA 13 TRBV7-3 ASSSSPGDVGELF
NA 12 TRBV5-5 ASSLDGLNTEAF
NA 13 TRBV5-1 ASSSQGSRNTEAF
NA 12 TRBV6-1 ASSPHYSNQPQH
NA 15 TRBV2 ASRGRYLAKSAYEQY
NA 14 TRBV28 ASSSPGQGRTGELF
NA 10 TRBV10-3 AISRTGDEQF
NA 11 TRBV30 AWSNRDNSEQY
NA 13 TRBV19 ASRRGTGKTGELF
NA 9 TRBV20-1 RGSGGSEAF
NA 11 TRBV27 ASRDRSSYEQY
NA 10 TRBV2 ASKREIETQY
NA 12 TRBV27 ASSPQGAGNIQY
NA 15 TRBV4-1 ASSQGTIGLSYNEQF
NA 14 TRBV9 ASSVVGASGNNEQF
NA 14 TRBV29-1 SVGGLAGGASYEQY
NA 13 TRBV7-9 ASSTGRPLNYGYT
NA 14 TRBV28 ASSSKLVSSYNEQF
NA 13 TRBV15 ATSREGLLEYEQY
NA 13 TRBV4-1 ASSPGLAGPYEQY